Following are 22 T cell receptor beta chains from one sample sequenced in a study of cytomegalovirus exposure and HLA in healthy donors. The method was immunoSEQ multiplex PCR; TCRdb's version includes in-frame clones alone and lacks a portion of them. The table lists 130,000 or so clones, about 91% of them singletons, with over 8.5% in the top ten. Specimen: PBMCs. These receptor sequences come from a woman aged 18-29 years in good health and CMV-seropositive.

The CDR3 sequence: CASSSDSGSNQPQHF. CDR3 nucleotide sequence: TGTGCCAGCAGCTCGGACAGTGGAAGCAATCAGCCCCAGCATTTT. The chain carries TRBV7-2 and TRBJ1-5; a possible D gene is TRBD1 (6 bases). Per germline, CDR1 SGHTA and CDR2 FQGNSA. Trimming stripped 4 bases from V and 1 base from J, with 11 bases between. The CDR3 contains 15 residues.

The chain has TRBV5-1 and TRBJ2-2, with a weak D call TRBD1 (6 bases). Germline CDR1 and CDR2: SGHRS and YFSETQ. The CDR3 sequence is 15 residues long. V was trimmed by 3 bases and J by 4 bases, leaving 13 bases between them. As DNA, the CDR3 is TGCGCCAGCAGCTCGGAACAGGGTCCCACCGGGGAGCTGTTTTTT. Residues: CASSSEQGPTGELFF.

The chain combines TRBV7-9 with TRBJ1-3, with D maybe TRBD1 (5 bases). Between the trimmed V and J ends, which lost 4 bases and 4 bases, there was a span of 23 bases. The CDR3 has 18 amino acids. From germline, CDR1 is SEHNR and CDR2 FQNEAQ (reference sequence). The CDR3: CASSSKGPPALGGNTIYF. The CDR3, as DNA: TGTGCCAGCAGCTCCAAGGGGCCACCTGCGCTAGGAGGAAACACCATATATTTT.

This rearrangement joins TRBV5-4 to TRBJ2-3; 8 bases map to TRBD2. This CDR3 comprises 16 residues. CDR1 SGHNT and CDR2 YYREEE come from the germline V gene (reference sequence). V lost 1 base, J lost 1 base, and 5 bases stayed unmatched. CDR3 DNA: TGTGCCAGCAGCTTGTACGCGGGGGGCCGCACAGATACGCAGTATTTT. Translating gives CASSLYAGGRTDTQYF.

This rearrangement joins TRBV30 to TRBJ2-3, with 8 positions matching TRBD2. CDR1 is GTSNPN and CDR2 is SVGIG in the germline V gene (reference sequence). The J segment lost 6 bases and the V segment lost 0 bases, leaving 8 bases of the junction unmatched. This CDR3 comprises 15 residues. Here the CDR3 reads CAWSVRRGEGDTQYF. The CDR3 DNA is TGTGCCTGGAGTGTGCGGCGGGGGGAGGGGGATACGCAGTATTTT. Looking up the rest from reference TRBV30 and TRBJ2-3 gives the full variable domain: SQTIHQWPATLVQPVGSPLSLECTVEGTSNPNLYWYRQAAGRGLQLLFYSVGIGQISSEVPQNLSASRPQDRQFILSSKKLLLSDSGFYLCAWSVRRGEGDTQYFGPGTRLTVL.

The gene calls are TRBV19 and TRBJ1-2, with unresolved D. The length of the CDR3 is 11 residues. V lost 0 bases to trimming and J lost 11 bases, with 7 bases between them. Germline V gene lookup returns CDR1 LNHDA and CDR2 SQIVND (reference sequence). The DNA of the CDR3 is TGTGCCAGTAGTATAGAACAGCGGTACACCTTC. It translates to CASSIEQRYTF.

J is TRBJ1-2 and V is TRBV19, with 7 nucleotides matching TRBD1. The germline V gene encodes CDR1 LNHDA and CDR2 SQIVND (reference sequence). V dropped 5 bases and J dropped 4; count of bases not matched to a gene: 7. The CDR3 runs 14 residues. The CDR3 loop is CASSPLDRSYGYTF. CDR3 bases: TGTGCCAGTAGTCCCCTGGACAGGAGCTATGGCTACACCTTC.

The CDR3 sequence is CASSWTRNYGYTF. In DNA, the CDR3 is TGTGCCAGCAGCTGGACACGTAACTATGGCTACACCTTC. The chain has TRBV28 and TRBJ1-2; tentatively, D is TRBD1 (5 bases). Trimming pared 6 bases from V and 1 base from J, leaving 9 bases between. Germline lookup yields CDR1 MDHEN and CDR2 SYDVKM. This CDR3 contains 13 residues.

The rearrangement uses TRBV5-1 and TRBJ2-1; D is possibly TRBD1 (6 bases). Germline assignment: CDR1 SGHRS and CDR2 YFSETQ. This CDR3 is built from 15 residues. Between the trimmed V and J ends, which lost 5 bases and 7 bases, there was a span of 19 bases. The CDR3 sequence is CASSLQQGNGNEQFF. The CDR3 DNA reads TGCGCCAGCAGTTTGCAACAGGGAAACGGGAATGAGCAGTTCTTC.

The chain is built from TRBV19 and TRBJ2-3, with D uncertain. The ends were cut back, 6 bases at V and 0 bases at J, with 10 bases in the middle. The CDR3 has 14 amino acids. CDR1 is LNHDA and CDR2 is SQIVND in the germline V gene (reference sequence). The CDR3 sequence is CASSTESSTDTQYF. Here the CDR3 DNA reads TGTGCCAGTAGCACTGAGTCTAGCACAGATACGCAGTATTTT.

The chain joins TRBV5-6 to TRBJ1-2; D gene ambiguous. Trimming took 3 bases from V and 1 from J, leaving 7 bases between them. Germline lookup yields CDR1 SGHDT and CDR2 YYEEEE. The CDR3 runs 13 residues. CDR3 region: CASSSDFNYGYTF. The CDR3 nucleotides are TGTGCCAGCAGCTCGGACTTTAACTATGGCTACACCTTC.

The chain carries TRBV5-4 and TRBJ2-2; 7 positions match TRBD2. V shed 4 bases, J shed 2 bases, and the junction held 5 bases outside the gene matches. This CDR3 has 15 residues. The germline CDR1 and CDR2 sequences are SGHNT and YYREEE (reference sequence). The CDR3 is CASSLGTTNTGELFF. The CDR3 DNA follows: TGTGCCAGCAGCCTGGGGACTACCAACACCGGGGAGCTGTTTTTT.

The rearrangement uses TRBV2 and TRBJ2-3; 10 nucleotides line up with TRBD1. Per germline, CDR1 SNHLY and CDR2 FYNNEI. Germline trimming cut 8 bases from V and 6 bases from J; bases unmatched to any gene: 5. This CDR3 comprises 13 residues. The CDR3 bases are TGTGCCAGCTGGGACAGGGGATGGGATACGCAGTATTTT. This sequence encodes CASWDRGWDTQYF.

The chain carries TRBV5-4 and TRBJ2-2; 10 nucleotides agree with TRBD2. The V gene's germline CDR1 is SGHNT and CDR2 YYREEE (reference sequence). This CDR3 region has 16 residues. J lost 0 bases, V lost 3 bases, and 2 bases had no gene match. This CDR3 is CASSSGLAANTGELFF. In DNA, the CDR3 is TGTGCCAGCAGCTCAGGACTAGCGGCGAACACCGGGGAGCTGTTTTTT.

The CDR3 region is CASRPYVLADYNEQFF. The CDR3 DNA follows: TGTGCCAGCAGACCCTATGTACTAGCGGACTACAATGAGCAGTTCTTC. J is TRBJ2-1 and V is TRBV7-9; 8 bases agree with TRBD2. CDR3 length: 16 residues. J was trimmed by 3 bases and V by 6 bases; bases with no gene match: 10. Germline CDR1 reads SEHNR; CDR2 reads FQNEAQ (reference sequence). Filled out from reference TRBV7-9 and TRBJ2-1, the complete variable domain reads DTGVSQNPRHKITKRGQNVTFRCDPISEHNRLYWYRQTLGQGPEFLTYFQNEAQLEKSRLLSDRFSAERPKGSFSTLEIQRTEQGDSAMYLCASRPYVLADYNEQFFGPGTRLTVL.

The genes are TRBV25-1 and TRBJ1-2; D gene uncertain. The germline gives CDR1 MGHDK, CDR2 SYGVNS. The CDR3 spans 14 residues. Deletions cut 6 bases from V and 1 base from J, with 12 bases between. Here the CDR3 DNA reads TGTGCCAGCAGGTCCTCGGGGAATAACTATGGCTACACCTTC. Its translation: CASRSSGNNYGYTF.

V gene TRBV18 combines with J gene TRBJ2-7; 7 bases map to TRBD1. Germline V CDR1 and CDR2: KGHSH, LQKENI. The CDR3 spans 15 residues. After removal of 3 bases from V and 4 bases from J, the junction contained 9 bases not matched to a gene. The CDR3 loop is CASSPGQTGRYEQYF. For the CDR3, the DNA is TGTGCCAGCTCACCTGGACAGACAGGGCGGTACGAGCAGTACTTC.

This chain joins TRBV27 and TRBJ2-5; a possible D gene is TRBD1 (8 bases). Trimming left V 3 bases short and J 2 bases short, with 22 bases between. Per the germline V gene, CDR1 is MNHEY and CDR2 is SMNVEV (reference sequence). The length of the CDR3 is 18 residues. CDR3 DNA sequence: TGTGCCAGCAGTTTCCCGGGGGGACAGGCTGGGGGGCAAGAGACCCAGTACTTC. It translates to CASSFPGGQAGGQETQYF.

This rearrangement joins TRBV30 to TRBJ1-1; D unclear. In germline, CDR1 is GTSNPN, CDR2 SVGIG (reference sequence). CDR3 size: 13 residues. Trimming pared 0 bases from V and 5 bases from J, leaving 10 bases between. The CDR3 nucleotides are TGTGCCTGGAGTGTAAACGGTTGGACTGAAGCTTTCTTT. Amino acids: CAWSVNGWTEAFF. Variable domain in full (rest from reference TRBV30 and TRBJ1-1): SQTIHQWPATLVQPVGSPLSLECTVEGTSNPNLYWYRQAAGRGLQLLFYSVGIGQISSEVPQNLSASRPQDRQFILSSKKLLLSDSGFYLCAWSVNGWTEAFFGQGTRLTVV.

In its sample, this clone was seen once. The chain recombines TRBV5-1 with TRBJ1-2; D is uncertain. V lost 0 bases to trimming and J lost 8 bases, with 11 bases between them. Germline loops: CDR1 SGHRS, CDR2 YFSETQ. The CDR3 consists of 13 residues. The CDR3 DNA is TGCGCCAGCAGCTTGGAGGGAGCCAGCGGCTACACCTTC. It translates to CASSLEGASGYTF.

The chain recombines TRBV6-1 with TRBJ2-7, with a weak D call TRBD1 (6 bases). The V gene's germline CDR1 is MNHNS and CDR2 SASEGT. This CDR3 has 10 residues. Trimming shortened V by 8 bases and J by 7 bases, and 9 bases separated the two germline ends. DNA for the CDR3: TGTGCCAGCTTCAGGGGAGAGCAGTACTTC. This codes for CASFRGEQYF.

The chain uses TRBV5-1 and TRBJ2-7, with 8 bases aligning to TRBD1. V trimming: 5 bases; J trimming: 3 bases; junction bases outside the gene matches: 10. Germline CDR1 SGHRS, CDR2 YFSETQ. This CDR3 comprises 15 residues. The CDR3 protein is CASSRSGQVDYEQYF. The CDR3 DNA is TGCGCCAGCAGTCGGTCGGGACAGGTAGACTACGAGCAGTACTTC.